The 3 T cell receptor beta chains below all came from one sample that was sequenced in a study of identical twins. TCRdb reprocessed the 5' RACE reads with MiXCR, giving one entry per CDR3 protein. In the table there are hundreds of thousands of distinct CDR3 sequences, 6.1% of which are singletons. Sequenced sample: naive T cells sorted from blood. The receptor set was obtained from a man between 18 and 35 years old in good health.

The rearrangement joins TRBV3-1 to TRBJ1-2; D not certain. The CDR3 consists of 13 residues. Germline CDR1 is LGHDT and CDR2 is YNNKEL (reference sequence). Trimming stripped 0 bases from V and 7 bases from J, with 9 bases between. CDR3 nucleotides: TGTGCCAGCAGCCAAGATTTGAGGGCTGGCTACACCTTC. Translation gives CASSQDLRAGYTF.

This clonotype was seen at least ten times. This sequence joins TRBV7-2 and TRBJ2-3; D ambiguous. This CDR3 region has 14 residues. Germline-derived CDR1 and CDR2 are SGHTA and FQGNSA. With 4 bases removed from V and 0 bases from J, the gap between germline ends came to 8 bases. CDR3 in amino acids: CASSSRTSTDTQYF. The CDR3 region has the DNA TGTGCCAGCAGCTCCCGAACTAGCACAGATACGCAGTATTTT.

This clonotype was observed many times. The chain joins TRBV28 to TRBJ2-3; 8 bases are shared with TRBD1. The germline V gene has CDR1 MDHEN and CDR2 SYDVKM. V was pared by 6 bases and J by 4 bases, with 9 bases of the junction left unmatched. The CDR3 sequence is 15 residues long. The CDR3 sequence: CASRAGDRFADTQYF. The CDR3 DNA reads TGTGCCAGCAGGGCCGGGGACAGGTTTGCAGATACGCAGTATTTT.